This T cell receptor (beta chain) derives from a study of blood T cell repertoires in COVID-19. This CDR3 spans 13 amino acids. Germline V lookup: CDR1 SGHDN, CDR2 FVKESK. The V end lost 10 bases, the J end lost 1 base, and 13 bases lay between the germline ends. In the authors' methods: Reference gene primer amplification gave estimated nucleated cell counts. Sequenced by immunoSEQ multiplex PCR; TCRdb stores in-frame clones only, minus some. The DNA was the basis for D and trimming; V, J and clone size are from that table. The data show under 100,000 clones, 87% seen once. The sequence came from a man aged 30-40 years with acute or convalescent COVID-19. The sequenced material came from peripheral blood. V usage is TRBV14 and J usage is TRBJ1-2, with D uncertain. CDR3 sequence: CAILVWSNYGYTF. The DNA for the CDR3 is TGTGCCATTCTAGTATGGAGTAACTATGGCTACACCTTC.